Detailed here is one T cell receptor (beta chain). Original data processing: Estimates of nucleated cell counts were drawn from the amplification of reference gene primers. Method: immunoSEQ multiplex PCR; TCRdb's copy keeps in-frame clones and lacks some. V, J and clone size derive from that table, while D and trimming were established from the DNA sequence. The profile shows 250,000 to 300,000 clones, about 86% of them singletons. The sample originates from a study of blood T cell repertoires in COVID-19. Study background: COVID-19 samples, acute and convalescent, were from the United States, Italy and Spain.

Germline assignment: CDR1 SGHDN and CDR2 FVKESK. The CDR3 covers 13 residues. V lost 0 bases and J lost 7, with 9 bases in between. The sequenced sample consisted of peripheral blood. This clonotype was obtained from a man younger than 30 with active or convalescent COVID-19. The chain has TRBV14 and TRBJ1-1, with D unclear. CDR3 nucleotides: TGTGCCAGCAGCCAAGATCGCGGGGTTGAAGCTTTCTTT. Its protein product is CASSQDRGVEAFF.